This TCR beta chain was sequenced in a study of T cell responses to AZD1222 COVID-19 vaccine. Study-level results: Spike-specific TCR breadth rose after two AZD1222 doses, and depth rose as well. At 160-218 and 743-854, vaccine-associated CD4 TCRs were dominant, and they spanned spike. The donor cohort was predominantly white British with a female majority, and clonal diversity may have been underestimated. All repertoire sampling was performed exclusively after the peak T cell response.

With respect to this clone: Antigen specificity is unknown.

Profiling relied on immunoSEQ multiplex PCR, and the TCRdb table lists in-frame clones only, not all of them. Of 150,000 to 180,000 clones listed, around 89% are singletons. The TCR was taken from an adult in good health. The sequenced sample was peripheral blood, obtained on day 0 of AZD1222 vaccination.

The CDR3: CASSLGEARPLHF. The DNA for the CDR3 is TGTGCCAGCAGCTTAGGGGAGGCTCGACCCCTCCACTTT. This chain uses TRBV7-2 with TRBJ1-6; unclear D gene. The CDR3 loop spans 13 amino acids. Germline CDR1 SGHTA, CDR2 FQGNSA. V lost 1 base and J lost 12, with 10 bases in between. The full variable domain, completed using reference TRBV7-2 and TRBJ1-6, is GAGVSQSPSNKVTEKGKDVELRCDPISGHTALYWYRQSLGQGLEFLIYFQGNSAPDKSGLPSDRFSAERTGGSVSTLTIQRTQQEDSAVYLCASSLGEARPLHFGNGTRLTVT.